This entry concerns a single T cell receptor (beta chain). Assay: immunoSEQ multiplex PCR; the TCRdb copy retains only in-frame clones and omits some. The table records about 130,000 clones, approximately 90% of them present only once. This specimen comes from a study of blood T cell repertoires in COVID-19. Input material: peripheral blood. This clonotype was obtained from a man aged 55-75 years with active or convalescent COVID-19.

CDR3 protein: CASSTGQGNQPQHF. Written as DNA, the CDR3 is TGTGCCAGTAGTACGGGACAGGGGAATCAGCCCCAGCATTTT. This chain connects TRBV19 to TRBJ1-5, with 10 bases lining up with TRBD1. Trimming took 4 bases from V and 4 from J; bases not matched to a gene: 1. Per germline, CDR1 LNHDA and CDR2 SQIVND (reference sequence). The CDR3 has 14 residues.